These 18 T cell receptor beta chains were all obtained from the same sample, sequenced in a study of blood T cell repertoires in COVID-19. The table came from immunoSEQ multiplex PCR; TCRdb's copy has only in-frame clones and leaves some out. The repertoire holds 300,000 to 500,000 clones, with 88% as singletons. Sequencing was carried out using PBMCs or T cells enriched from blood (not recorded which). These receptors all stem from a woman between 35 and 50 years old with acute COVID-19.

The genes are TRBV18 and TRBJ2-1, with D perhaps matching TRBD2 (5 bases). Trimming took off 3 bases at V and 0 bases at J, with 9 bases between the two ends. The CDR3 extends over 15 amino acids. CDR1 is KGHSH, CDR2 LQKENI, per germline. This CDR3 reads CASSPGVSSYNEQFF. The CDR3 nucleotides read TGTGCCAGCTCACCCGGGGTAAGCTCCTACAATGAGCAGTTCTTC. Variable domain in full (rest from reference TRBV18 and TRBJ2-1): NAGVMQNPRHLVRRRGQEARLRCSPMKGHSHVYWYRQLPEEGLKFMVYLQKENIIDESGMPKERFSAEFPKEGPSILRIQQVVRGDSAAYFCASSPGVSSYNEQFFGPGTRLTVL.

The chain recombines TRBV12-3 or TRBV12-4 with TRBJ2-5; TRBD1 aligns across 7 bases. J was trimmed by 4 bases and V by 5 bases; bases with no gene match: 4. This CDR3 has 13 residues. For the CDR3, the DNA is TGTGCCAGCAGTCAACAGGGGCGAGAGACCCAGTACTTC. It encodes CASSQQGRETQYF.

The chain links TRBV2 to TRBJ2-7; 13 bases are a match to TRBD2. The CDR3 extends over 16 amino acids. The germline V gene has CDR1 SNHLY and CDR2 FYNNEI. V lost 5 bases and J lost 5; bases outside the gene matches: 9. This CDR3 reads CASSRLAGGINDEQYF. In DNA, the CDR3 is TGTGCCAGCAGTCGACTAGCGGGGGGCATAAACGACGAGCAGTACTTC.

This chain links TRBV12-3 or TRBV12-4 with TRBJ1-1; D might be TRBD1 (6 bases). V lost 3 bases, J lost 3 bases, and 8 bases lay in between. The CDR3 length is 13 residues. This CDR3 is CASSFYRDTEAFF. The CDR3 DNA is TGTGCCAGCAGTTTTTACAGGGACACTGAAGCTTTCTTT.

V usage is TRBV10-3 and J usage is TRBJ2-1, with 9 bases that match TRBD2. V lost 9 bases and J lost 7; bases outside the gene matches: 7. Germline lookup yields CDR1 ENHRY and CDR2 SYGVKD. The CDR3 runs 13 residues. CDR3 sequence (DNA): TGTGCCATAAGCGGGGGGATTTCGAATGAGCAGTTCTTC. This encodes CAISGGISNEQFF.

The chain combines TRBV12-3 or TRBV12-4 with TRBJ1-2, with no clear D. The CDR3 length is 13 residues. The V end lost 5 bases, the J end lost 3 bases, and 10 bases lay between the germline ends. The CDR3 reads CASSPEVYYGYTF. The CDR3 DNA reads TGTGCCAGCAGTCCGGAGGTTTACTATGGCTACACCTTC.

The chain recombines TRBV6-2 or TRBV6-3 with TRBJ1-6; no reliable D call. V lost 0 bases, J lost 10 bases, and 10 bases lay in between. The CDR3 is 14 amino acids. Per the germline V gene, CDR1 is MNHEY and CDR2 is SVGEGT. The CDR3 is CASSYSSRLSPLHF. DNA of the CDR3: TGTGCCAGCAGTTACTCGAGCAGGTTATCACCCCTCCACTTT.

The chain recombines TRBV9 with TRBJ1-6, with a tentative D call TRBD1 (5 bases). The CDR3 runs 15 residues. The V end was cut by 6 bases, the J end by 8 bases, with 18 bases between. Germline lookup yields CDR1 SGDLS and CDR2 YYNGEE. The CDR3, as DNA: TGTGCCAGCACCCAACGGCAGGGTAACGATTCACCCCTCCACTTT. Translation: CASTQRQGNDSPLHF.

V and J are TRBV2 and TRBJ1-1; no clear D. CDR1 is SNHLY and CDR2 is FYNNEI in the germline V gene. The CDR3 spans 13 residues. The V end was cut by 10 bases, the J end by 0 bases, with 12 bases between. This CDR3 reads CATRNSMNTEAFF. Written as DNA, the CDR3 is TGTGCCACCAGAAATAGCATGAACACTGAAGCTTTCTTT.

This clone has more than one count but fewer than ten. The CDR3: CAIRSGQGDYGYTF. In DNA, the CDR3 is TGTGCCATCAGATCGGGACAGGGGGACTATGGCTACACCTTC. The rearrangement joins TRBV10-3 to TRBJ1-2; 11 bases match TRBD1. Trimming took 6 bases from V and 3 from J; bases not matched to a gene: 3. The CDR3 contains 14 residues. The germline V gene has CDR1 ENHRY and CDR2 SYGVKD.

As for this clone: The sample carries other DNA sequences with the same CDR3. This chain uses TRBV6-5 with TRBJ1-2, with D tentatively TRBD1 (6 bases). Looked up from germline, CDR1 is MNHEY and CDR2 is SVGAGI. V was clipped by 4 bases and J by 4 bases, with 7 bases between them. The CDR3 length is 12 residues. The CDR3 nucleotides are TGTGCCAGCAGTTCGGACAGCTATGGCTACACCTTC. Translated, it gives CASSSDSYGYTF.

The chain employs TRBV19 and TRBJ2-1, with TRBD2 identical over 11 bases. The CDR3 covers 15 residues. Looked up from germline, CDR1 is LNHDA and CDR2 is SQIVND (reference sequence). J was trimmed by 9 bases and V by 1 base; bases with no gene match: 5. Written as DNA, the CDR3 is TGTGCCAGTAGTATAGGTAGCGGGGGGGCCGGTGAGCAGTTCTTC. It is translated as CASSIGSGGAGEQFF.

The CDR3 loop reads CASRGGPSNTGELFF. The CDR3 region has the DNA TGTGCCAGCAGGGGGGGACCCTCCAACACCGGGGAGCTGTTTTTT. V gene TRBV5-4 combines with J gene TRBJ2-2; a possible D gene is TRBD2 (6 bases). Germline CDR1 is SGHNT and CDR2 is YYREEE (reference sequence). The CDR3 covers 15 residues. V lost 5 bases, J lost 2 bases, and 13 bases lay in between.

This CDR3 is CASSLVRTTGNTIYF. CDR3 nucleotide sequence: TGTGCCAGCAGCTTAGTTCGCACAACTGGAAACACCATATATTTT. The V and J genes are TRBV11-2 and TRBJ1-3, with unresolved D. Trimming removed 1 base at V and 2 bases at J, with 9 bases between. This CDR3 has 15 amino acids. Germline assignment: CDR1 SGHAT and CDR2 FQNNGV.

The chain combines TRBV24-1 with TRBJ1-2; 9 bases are a match to TRBD1. The V and J ends lost 8 bases and 6 bases, in that order; junction bases with no gene match: 15. The CDR3 spans 16 residues. CDR1 is KGHDR and CDR2 is SFDVKD in the germline V gene. CDR3 amino acids: CATTYQKDRGKNGYTF. CDR3 sequence (DNA): TGTGCCACCACGTATCAGAAGGACAGGGGAAAGAATGGCTACACCTTC.

V gene TRBV7-9 combines with J gene TRBJ1-4; 7 positions agree with TRBD1. Germline values: CDR1 SEHNR, CDR2 FQNEAQ (reference sequence). The length of the CDR3 is 14 residues. Germline trimming cut 4 bases from V and 4 bases from J; bases unmatched to any gene: 3. CDR3 in amino acids: CASSSGQNNEKLFF. The DNA for the CDR3 is TGTGCCAGCAGCTCGGGACAGAATAATGAAAAACTGTTTTTT.

The chain employs TRBV5-4 and TRBJ2-1; 11 bases match TRBD2. The V and J ends lost 4 bases and 6 bases, in that order; junction bases with no gene match: 3. The V gene's germline CDR1 is SGHNT and CDR2 YYREEE (reference sequence). The CDR3 is 14 residues long. Here the CDR3 DNA reads TGTGCCAGCAGCCGCGGGACTAGCGGCAATGAGCAGTTCTTC. This encodes CASSRGTSGNEQFF.

CDR3 amino acids: CASSPSGTGPTEAFF. The CDR3, as DNA: TGTGCCAGCAGCCCCTCCGGGACAGGGCCCACTGAAGCTTTCTTT. The chain couples TRBV5-4 to TRBJ1-1, with 9 positions matching TRBD1. This CDR3 region has 15 residues. Unmatched junction bases numbered 8, after V lost 4 bases and J lost 4 bases. Germline values: CDR1 SGHNT, CDR2 YYREEE (reference sequence).